These 22 T cell receptor beta chains originate from one sample sequenced in a study of T cell responses to AZD1222 COVID-19 vaccine. The repertoire was sequenced with immunoSEQ multiplex PCR; TCRdb's copy has only in-frame clones and lacks some. Here the sample spans 95,000 to 150,000 clones, 90% being singletons. Sequenced here: peripheral blood, sampled on day 0 of AZD1222 vaccination. The source is an adult in good health.

This chain connects TRBV7-9 to TRBJ2-2; 7 bases are a match to TRBD2. J lost 3 bases, V lost 6 bases, and 10 bases had no gene match. This CDR3 has 16 amino acids. Germline V lookup: CDR1 SEHNR, CDR2 FQNEAQ (reference sequence). In DNA, the CDR3 is TGTGCCAGCAGTTCCATCGCGGGAGCTTACACCGGGGAGCTGTTTTTT. It translates to CASSSIAGAYTGELFF.

Here the CDR3 DNA reads TGTGCCAGCAGCTTAGACGGGCAAGAGACCCAGTACTTC. It specifies CASSLDGQETQYF. The V and J genes are TRBV7-9 and TRBJ2-5, with D unclear. Trimming removed 1 base from V and 2 bases from J, with 5 bases in between. CDR3 size: 13 residues. Germline-derived CDR1 and CDR2 are SEHNR and FQNEAQ (reference sequence).

This chain links TRBV7-8 with TRBJ2-3; 8 nucleotides line up with TRBD2. Germline lookup yields CDR1 SGHVS and CDR2 FQNEAQ. V was clipped by 2 bases and J by 1 base; unmatched bases: 8. This CDR3 contains 17 residues. The CDR3 DNA is TGTGCCAGCAGCTTAAGAAGCGGGGGTCTGGGCACAGATACGCAGTATTTT. Translating it yields CASSLRSGGLGTDTQYF.

The chain couples TRBV28 to TRBJ2-5; 9 bases line up with TRBD1. Germline V gives CDR1 MDHEN, CDR2 SYDVKM. V was pared by 9 bases and J by 5 bases, with 7 bases of the junction left unmatched. There are 13 residues in the CDR3. Written as DNA, the CDR3 is TGTGCCAGTCGGACAGGGGCCCCGGAGACCCAGTACTTC. This translates into CASRTGAPETQYF.

The rearrangement uses TRBV19 and TRBJ1-5; no clear D. With 1 base removed from V and 6 bases from J, the gap between germline ends came to 7 bases. This CDR3 has 13 residues. The germline gives CDR1 LNHDA, CDR2 SQIVND (reference sequence). The CDR3 nucleotides read TGTGCCAGTAGTATAGGGAGGGTTCAGCCCCAGCATTTT. The encoded protein is CASSIGRVQPQHF.

This rearrangement joins TRBV9 to TRBJ2-7; 10 positions match TRBD2. Per germline, CDR1 SGDLS and CDR2 YYNGEE. The CDR3 totals 18 residues. J gave up 6 bases and V 3 bases, and 18 bases lay outside the gene matches. The CDR3: CASSGSQGSASGSGEQYF. CDR3 bases: TGTGCCAGCAGCGGCAGCCAGGGGTCGGCTAGCGGGAGTGGCGAGCAGTACTTC. Full variable domain (rest looked up from reference TRBV9 and TRBJ2-7): DSGVTQTPKHLITATGQRVTLRCSPRSGDLSVYWYQQSLDQGLQFLIQYYNGEERAKGNILERFSAQQFPDLHSELNLSSLELGDSALYFCASSGSQGSASGSGEQYFGPGTRLTVT.

Only a few counts were recorded for this clone. The identical CDR3 is also encoded by other nucleotide sequences in the sample. The chain has TRBV5-1 and TRBJ1-1; the D is unclear. This CDR3 is 13 amino acids long. Trimming cost V 0 bases and J 1 base, with 4 bases left between them. Germline CDR1 reads SGHRS; CDR2 reads YFSETQ. The CDR3 region is CASSLAGNTEAFF. In nucleotides, the CDR3 is TGCGCCAGCAGCTTGGCTGGGAACACTGAAGCTTTCTTT.

The rearrangement joins TRBV9 to TRBJ1-2; TRBD1 might be the D (5 bases). The CDR3 length is 16 residues. CDR1 is SGDLS and CDR2 is YYNGEE in the germline V gene. V dropped 4 bases and J dropped 5 bases, with 21 bases sitting between them. CDR3 amino acids: CASSPGDGAQVYGYTF. The DNA of the CDR3 is TGTGCCAGCAGCCCTGGGGATGGGGCGCAAGTTTATGGCTACACCTTC. Filled out from reference TRBV9 and TRBJ1-2, the complete variable domain reads DSGVTQTPKHLITATGQRVTLRCSPRSGDLSVYWYQQSLDQGLQFLIQYYNGEERAKGNILERFSAQQFPDLHSELNLSSLELGDSALYFCASSPGDGAQVYGYTFGSGTRLTVV.

This chain uses TRBV27 with TRBJ1-5, with D unclear. The CDR3 has 14 residues. V was trimmed by 8 bases and J by 1 base, leaving 12 bases between them. The germline V gene has CDR1 MNHEY and CDR2 SMNVEV (reference sequence). The CDR3 sequence is CASGLTRSNQPQHF. The CDR3 coding sequence is TGTGCCAGCGGACTGACAAGAAGCAATCAGCCCCAGCATTTT.

The chain couples TRBV7-8 to TRBJ1-5; D is undetermined. V lost 1 base, J lost 0 bases, and 7 bases lay in between. The CDR3 covers 15 residues. Germline lookup yields CDR1 SGHVS and CDR2 FQNEAQ. CDR3 coding DNA: TGTGCCAGCAGCTTAGAGGAGATTAGCAATCAGCCCCAGCATTTT. Protein: CASSLEEISNQPQHF.

The V call is TRBV18, the J call TRBJ1-5, with D hard to call. The germline V gene has CDR1 KGHSH and CDR2 LQKENI. V was cut by 3 bases and J by 8 bases, with 8 bases left in between. The CDR3 spans 12 residues. CDR3 sequence: CASSPRGKPQHF. The CDR3 nucleotides are TGTGCCAGCTCACCCCGCGGGAAGCCCCAGCATTTT.

The CDR3 sequence: CASSTLTGLVGNTIYF. CDR3 bases: TGTGCCAGCAGCACCCTGACAGGTCTGGTGGGAAACACCATATATTTT. The chain combines TRBV7-9 with TRBJ1-3, with D perhaps TRBD1 (6 bases). Trimming shortened V by 5 bases and J by 4 bases, and 18 bases separated the two germline ends. The V gene's germline CDR1 is SEHNR and CDR2 FQNEAQ (reference sequence). There are 16 residues in the CDR3.

The V call is TRBV7-9, the J call TRBJ2-1; 11 nucleotides align to TRBD1. Germline-derived CDR1 and CDR2 are SEHNR and FQNEAQ (reference sequence). The CDR3 totals 18 residues. Trimming took 2 bases from V and 4 from J; bases not matched to a gene: 10. The CDR3 loop reads CASSLSTIRDRGYNEQFF. The CDR3 coding sequence is TGTGCCAGCAGCTTATCCACCATCCGGGACAGGGGGTACAATGAGCAGTTCTTC.

The chain links TRBV5-1 to TRBJ1-6; 7 bases are a match to TRBD1. CDR3 length: 14 residues. J was trimmed by 7 bases and V by 2 bases; bases with no gene match: 3. CDR1 SGHRS and CDR2 YFSETQ come from the germline V gene. The CDR3 DNA reads as TGCGCCAGCAGCTTTACAGGGGCCAATTCACCCCTCCACTTT. Translation: CASSFTGANSPLHF.

The rearrangement joins TRBV5-4 to TRBJ2-5; D is unclear. Germline loops: CDR1 SGHNT, CDR2 YYREEE (reference sequence). The CDR3 runs 14 residues. V gave up 3 bases and J gave up 1 base, with 10 bases separating them. CDR3 in amino acids: CASSSNLVQETQYF. DNA of the CDR3: TGTGCCAGCAGCTCCAACTTGGTCCAAGAGACCCAGTACTTC.

The table lists this clone with a count of one. The chain joins TRBV28 to TRBJ2-3; TRBD2 agrees at 13 bases. This CDR3 region has 17 residues. V lost 4 bases to trimming and J lost 5 bases; unmatched junction nucleotides: 9. Looked up from germline, CDR1 is MDHEN and CDR2 is SYDVKM. In DNA form, the CDR3 reads TGTGCCAGCAGTTCCACTAGCGGGAGGGCCGTCAGAGATACGCAGTATTTT. Residues: CASSSTSGRAVRDTQYF.

The chain has TRBV28 and TRBJ1-2; TRBD1 aligns across 8 bases. J was trimmed by 6 bases and V by 4 bases; bases with no gene match: 4. Germline V gene data show CDR1 as MDHEN and CDR2 as SYDVKM. The length of the CDR3 is 13 residues. The CDR3 protein is CASSSQGVDGYTF. The CDR3 DNA follows: TGTGCCAGCAGTTCACAGGGGGTGGATGGCTACACCTTC.

The rearrangement links TRBV7-9 to TRBJ2-2, with D unclear. This CDR3 spans 13 amino acids. V was pared by 2 bases and J by 5 bases, with 6 bases between. Germline V gene sequence: CDR1 SEHNR, CDR2 FQNEAQ (reference sequence). CDR3 DNA: TGTGCCAGCAGCTTAAGTGGGACCGGGGAGCTGTTTTTT. This codes for CASSLSGTGELFF.

This clone was observed a few times. This chain connects TRBV28 to TRBJ1-1; 7 nucleotides align to TRBD1. The germline V gene has CDR1 MDHEN and CDR2 SYDVKM. V lost 6 bases to trimming and J lost 2 bases; unmatched junction nucleotides: 6. The CDR3 consists of 14 residues. DNA of the CDR3: TGTGCCAGCAGCGCCGGGACAGTAAACACTGAAGCTTTCTTT. Amino acids: CASSAGTVNTEAFF.

This chain's CDR3 is CASSPAIAGVSGANVLTF. CDR3 DNA sequence: TGTGCCAGCAGCCCCGCTATAGCGGGAGTATCTGGGGCCAACGTCCTGACTTTC. The genes are TRBV7-3 and TRBJ2-6; TRBD2 matches at 9 bases. Per the germline V gene, CDR1 is SGHTA and CDR2 is FQGTGA. The CDR3 consists of 18 residues. V dropped 5 bases and J dropped 1; count of bases not matched to a gene: 9.

The V call is TRBV24-1, the J call TRBJ1-5; D might be TRBD1 (5 bases). The length of the CDR3 is 14 residues. The V end was cut by 9 bases, the J end by 9 bases, with 20 bases between. The germline CDR1 and CDR2 sequences are KGHDR and SFDVKD. The CDR3 here is CATYRGGSLGPQHF. The DNA for the CDR3 is TGTGCCACCTACCGGGGGGGGAGTCTAGGGCCCCAGCATTTT.

The V call is TRBV15, the J call TRBJ2-3, with TRBD2 as a possible D gene (6 bases). The CDR3 sequence is 15 residues long. CDR1 is LNHNV and CDR2 is YYDKDF in the germline V gene (reference sequence). The ends were cut back, 1 base at V and 0 bases at J, with 8 bases in the middle. The CDR3, as DNA: TGTGCCACCAGCAGAGGGCTAGCGAGCACAGATACGCAGTATTTT. Its translation: CATSRGLASTDTQYF.